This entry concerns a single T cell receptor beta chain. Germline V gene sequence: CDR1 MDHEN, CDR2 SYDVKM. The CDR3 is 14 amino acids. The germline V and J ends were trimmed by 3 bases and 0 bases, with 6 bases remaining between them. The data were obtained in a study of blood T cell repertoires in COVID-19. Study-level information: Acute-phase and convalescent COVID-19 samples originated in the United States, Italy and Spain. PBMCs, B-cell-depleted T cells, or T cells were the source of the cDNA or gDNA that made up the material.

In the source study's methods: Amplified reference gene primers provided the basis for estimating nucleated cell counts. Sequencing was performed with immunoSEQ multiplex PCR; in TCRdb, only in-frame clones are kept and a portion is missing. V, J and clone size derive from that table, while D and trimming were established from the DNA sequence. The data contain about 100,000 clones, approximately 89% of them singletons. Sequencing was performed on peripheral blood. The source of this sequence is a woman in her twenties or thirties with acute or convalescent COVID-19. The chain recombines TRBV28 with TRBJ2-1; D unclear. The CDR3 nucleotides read TGTGCCAGCAGTTTTTCCCGCTCCTACAATGAGCAGTTCTTC. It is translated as CASSFSRSYNEQFF. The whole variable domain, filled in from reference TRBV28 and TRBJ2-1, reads DVKVTQSSRYLVKRTGEKVFLECVQDMDHENMFWYRQDPGLGLRLIYFSYDVKMKEKGDIPEGYSVSREKKERFSLILESASTNQTSMYLCASSFSRSYNEQFFGPGTRLTVL.